This T cell receptor beta chain was sequenced during a study of blood T cell repertoires in COVID-19. On the study more broadly: T cells, B-cell-depleted T cells, or PBMCs provided the cDNA or gDNA that served as material.

Original processing notes: How many nucleated cells were present was estimated from reference gene primer amplification. The table came from immunoSEQ multiplex PCR; TCRdb's copy has only in-frame clones and leaves some out. V, J and clone size derive from that table, while D and trimming were established from the DNA sequence. The table includes just over 150,000 clones, 75% to 90% detected once. Trimming left V 5 bases short and J 2 bases short, with 7 bases between. The germline CDR1 and CDR2 sequences are SNHLY and FYNNEI. This CDR3 region has 13 residues. The J gene is TRBJ1-5, the V gene TRBV2, with a possible D match to TRBD1 (5 bases). The sequenced sample was peripheral blood. This receptor was identified in a woman in her thirties or forties with acute or convalescent COVID-19. The CDR3 here is CASSPQGNQPQHF. In DNA, the CDR3 is TGTGCCAGCAGTCCACAGGGCAATCAGCCCCAGCATTTT.